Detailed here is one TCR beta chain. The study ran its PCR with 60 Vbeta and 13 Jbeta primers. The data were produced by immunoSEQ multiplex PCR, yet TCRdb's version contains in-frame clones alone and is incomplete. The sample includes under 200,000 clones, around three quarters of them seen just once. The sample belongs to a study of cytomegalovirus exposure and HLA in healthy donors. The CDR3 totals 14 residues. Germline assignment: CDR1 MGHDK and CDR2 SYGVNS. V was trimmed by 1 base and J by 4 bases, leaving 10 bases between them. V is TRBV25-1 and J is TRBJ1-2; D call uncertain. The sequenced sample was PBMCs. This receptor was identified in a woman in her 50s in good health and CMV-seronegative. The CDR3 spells CASSEFSVTYGYTF. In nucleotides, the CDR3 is TGTGCCAGCAGTGAATTTAGCGTTACCTATGGCTACACCTTC.